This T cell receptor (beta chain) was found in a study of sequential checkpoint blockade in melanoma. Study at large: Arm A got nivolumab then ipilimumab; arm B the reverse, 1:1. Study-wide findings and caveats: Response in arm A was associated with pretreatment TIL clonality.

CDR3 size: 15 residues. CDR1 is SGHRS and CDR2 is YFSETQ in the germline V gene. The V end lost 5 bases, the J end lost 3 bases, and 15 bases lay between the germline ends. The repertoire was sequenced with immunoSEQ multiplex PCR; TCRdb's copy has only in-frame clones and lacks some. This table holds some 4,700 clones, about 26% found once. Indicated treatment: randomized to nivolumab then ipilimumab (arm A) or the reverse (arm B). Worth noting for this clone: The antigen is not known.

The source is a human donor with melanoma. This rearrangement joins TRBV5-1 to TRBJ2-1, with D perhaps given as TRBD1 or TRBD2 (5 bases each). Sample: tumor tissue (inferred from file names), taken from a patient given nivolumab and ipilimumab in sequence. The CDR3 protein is CASSSLGESYNEQFF. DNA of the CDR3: TGCGCCAGCAGTTCGTTGGGGGAAAGCTACAATGAGCAGTTCTTC.